Below, one T cell receptor (beta chain) is given with its context. The data stem from a study of shared clonotypes between healthy human individuals. This CDR3 has 13 residues. CDR1 is SGHKS, CDR2 YYEKEE, per germline (reference sequence). Here immunoSEQ multiplex PCR was the method, and the copy in TCRdb shows in-frame clones only, minus some. Here the sample spans roughly 2.2 million clones, under 95% being singletons. Source material: naive CD4+ T cells from PBMCs. Documented subset: CD45RA+ positively selected. J is TRBJ2-7 and V is TRBV5-5, with no clear D. This TCR was sampled from a man aged 18-30 years in good health. Some clones in this sample may be carry-over from other donors' samples. This CDR3 is CASSLLNTEERRV. The CDR3 DNA reads TGTGCCAGCAGCTTGTTAAATACGGAAGAAAGGCGAGTC.